What follows are 17 T cell receptor beta chains derived from one specimen sequenced in a study of blood T cell repertoires in COVID-19. Clones were sequenced by immunoSEQ multiplex PCR, and TCRdb holds only the in-frame ones, with some missing. The data show 310,000 or so clones, roughly 84% seen once. The sample was peripheral blood. These receptors originate from a middle-aged man with active or convalescent COVID-19.

V usage is TRBV23-1 and J usage is TRBJ2-1, with 8 positions matching TRBD1. TRBV23-1 is an ORF, with its function uncertain. J was trimmed by 6 bases and V by 8 bases; bases with no gene match: 12. The CDR3 has 15 amino acids. DNA of the CDR3: TGCGCCAGCCCTCCTGCAGGGGGCAGGCCCAATGAGCAGTTCTTC. Translated: CASPPAGGRPNEQFF.

The V gene is TRBV2, the J gene TRBJ2-3; no reliable D call. The CDR3 spans 14 residues. Germline values: CDR1 SNHLY, CDR2 FYNNEI. Between the trimmed V and J ends, which lost 6 bases and 1 base, there was a span of 11 bases. The CDR3 bases are TGTGCCAGCAGGCAGGCACCAGGCACAGATACGCAGTATTTT. Its translation is CASRQAPGTDTQYF. The whole variable domain, remainder taken from reference TRBV2 and TRBJ2-3, is EPEVTQTPSHQVTQMGQEVILRCVPISNHLYFYWYRQILGQKVEFLVSFYNNEISEKSEIFDDQFSVERPDGSNFTLKIRSTKLEDSAMYFCASRQAPGTDTQYFGPGTRLTVL.

This clone was observed a single time. The gene calls are TRBV10-1 and TRBJ2-3, with 12 bases that match TRBD2. CDR1 is WNHNN and CDR2 is SYGVQD in the germline V gene (reference sequence). This CDR3 has 16 amino acids. With V trimmed by 3 bases and J by 3 bases, 4 bases remained unmatched. The CDR3 region is CASSDWTSGATDTQYF. CDR3 nucleotides: TGCGCCAGCAGTGACTGGACTAGCGGGGCAACAGATACGCAGTATTTT.

In this sample, this clone turned up a few times. Additional DNA sequences in this sample encode the identical CDR3. The chain has TRBV6-6 and TRBJ1-1; D gene uncertain. The germline V gene has CDR1 MNHNY and CDR2 SVGAGI (reference sequence). The CDR3 sequence is 13 residues long. V dropped 2 bases and J dropped 1 base, with 5 bases sitting between them. The CDR3 nucleotides read TGTGCCAGCAGTTACCCCCAGAACACTGAAGCTTTCTTT. It codes for CASSYPQNTEAFF.

The chain carries TRBV21-1 and TRBJ2-5; the D call of TRBD2 is as the table states it, not checked on the DNA. TRBV21-1 is designated a pseudogene. This CDR3 contains 16 residues. CDR3 residues: CASSVRDFTTRETQYF. The DNA for the CDR3 is TGTGCCAGCAGCGTCCGGGACTTTACGACCAGGGAGACCCAGTACTTC.

The V call is TRBV7-2, the J call TRBJ1-1; 7 bases line up with TRBD1. The CDR3 totals 14 residues. The germline gives CDR1 SGHTA, CDR2 FQGNSA. The V segment lost 4 bases and the J segment 0 bases; nucleotides outside the gene matches: 2. The CDR3 nucleotides read TGTGCCAGCAGCTCGACAGGGCTGAACACTGAAGCTTTCTTT. Its translation: CASSSTGLNTEAFF.

The rearrangement uses TRBV7-9 and TRBJ2-7; 10 nucleotides align to TRBD1. This CDR3 comprises 15 residues. V trimming: 5 bases; J trimming: 0 bases; junction bases outside the gene matches: 4. Germline V gives CDR1 SEHNR, CDR2 FQNEAQ (reference sequence). The chain's CDR3 is CASSVWDRGSYEQYF. The CDR3 DNA is TGTGCCAGCAGCGTATGGGACAGGGGCTCCTACGAGCAGTACTTC.

There are many counts of this clone. This chain connects TRBV3-1 (or the pseudogene TRBV3-2) to TRBJ1-6, with D possibly matching TRBD1 (5 bases). Germline V gene data show CDR1 as LGHDT and CDR2 as YNNKEL (reference sequence). The ends were cut back, 6 bases at V and 8 bases at J, with 11 bases in the middle. The CDR3 runs 13 residues. The CDR3 DNA reads TGTGCCAGCAGTCGACAGACTGATTCACCCCTCCACTTT. It specifies CASSRQTDSPLHF.

The genes are TRBV5-1 and TRBJ2-5; tentatively, D is TRBD2 (5 bases). Germline V gene lookup returns CDR1 SGHRS and CDR2 YFSETQ. There are 17 residues in the CDR3. V dropped 4 bases and J dropped 2 bases, with 21 bases sitting between them. CDR3 sequence reads: CASSGVSRGGYQETQYF. CDR3 bases: TGCGCCAGCAGCGGCGTATCCCGCGGCGGGTATCAAGAGACCCAGTACTTC.

This clone came up once. The rearrangement uses TRBV30 and TRBJ1-2, with TRBD1 as a possible D gene (6 bases). This CDR3 contains 13 residues. Germline CDR1 is GTSNPN and CDR2 is SVGIG (reference sequence). Trimming stripped 2 bases from V and 6 bases from J, with 13 bases between. In DNA form, the CDR3 reads TGTGCCTGGAGTCTAACCGGGACAAATGGCTACACCTTC. Its protein product is CAWSLTGTNGYTF.

The chain carries TRBV6-4 and TRBJ2-2, with a weak D call TRBD1 (5 bases). V lost 1 base to trimming and J lost 7 bases, with 10 bases between them. The CDR3 sequence is 14 residues long. The germline CDR1 and CDR2 sequences are MRHNA and SNTAGT. The CDR3 DNA reads as TGTGCCAGCAGTGACTGGAATCAGGGCGGGGAGCTGTTTTTT. It codes for CASSDWNQGGELFF.

This clone was detected a few times. This sequence joins TRBV19 and TRBJ2-3, with D perhaps TRBD2 (6 bases). From germline, CDR1 is LNHDA and CDR2 SQIVND (reference sequence). This CDR3 is 14 amino acids long. Trimming shortened V by 6 bases and J by 9 bases, and 19 bases separated the two germline ends. CDR3 sequence (DNA): TGTGCCAGTAGACGGGACGGGGGAAAAGAGACGCAGTATTTT. Translation: CASRRDGGKETQYF.

The chain recombines TRBV3-1 (or the pseudogene TRBV3-2) with TRBJ2-1; the D gene is possibly TRBD1 (8 bases). CDR3 length equals 14 residues. Trimming stripped 2 bases from V and 8 bases from J, with 13 bases between. CDR1 and CDR2 from the germline V gene are LGHDT and YNNKEL (reference sequence). CDR3 sequence: CASSQNRGGYEQFF. The CDR3 DNA is TGTGCCAGCAGCCAAAACAGGGGGGGGTATGAGCAGTTCTTC.

This rearrangement joins TRBV27 to TRBJ1-1; 8 nucleotides match TRBD1. J lost 4 bases, V lost 8 bases, and 3 bases had no gene match. Germline loops: CDR1 MNHEY, CDR2 SMNVEV (reference sequence). This CDR3 has 12 residues. CDR3 amino acids: CASGDRGTEAFF. The CDR3 bases are TGTGCCAGCGGTGACAGGGGCACTGAAGCTTTCTTT.

The CDR3 loop is CASSYGITGADGYTF. CDR3 nucleotide sequence: TGTGCCAGCAGTTACGGGATCACAGGGGCGGATGGCTACACCTTC. This chain joins TRBV6-5 and TRBJ1-2; 7 bases align to TRBD1. Germline lookup yields CDR1 MNHEY and CDR2 SVGAGI. V shed 2 bases and J 6 bases; nucleotides not matched to a gene: 9. The CDR3 has 15 amino acids.

The chain is built from TRBV7-3 and TRBJ1-2, with 10 bases lining up with TRBD1. V lost 0 bases, J lost 5 bases, and 3 bases stayed unmatched. CDR1 is SGHTA and CDR2 is FQGTGA in the germline V gene. The CDR3 length is 15 residues. The CDR3 DNA is TGTGCCAGCAGCTTAACGGGGACAGGGGAATATGGCTACACCTTC. It translates to CASSLTGTGEYGYTF.

Regarding this clone: This sample includes further DNA sequences coding for the same CDR3. V usage is TRBV15 and J usage is TRBJ2-5; possibly TRBD2 for D (5 bases). Germline values: CDR1 LNHNV, CDR2 YYDKDF (reference sequence). The germline V and J ends were trimmed by 0 bases and 1 base, with 6 bases remaining between them. The CDR3 loop spans 14 amino acids. The CDR3 sequence: CATSRDRGQETQYF. CDR3 nucleotide sequence: TGTGCCACCAGCAGAGATCGGGGCCAAGAGACCCAGTACTTC.